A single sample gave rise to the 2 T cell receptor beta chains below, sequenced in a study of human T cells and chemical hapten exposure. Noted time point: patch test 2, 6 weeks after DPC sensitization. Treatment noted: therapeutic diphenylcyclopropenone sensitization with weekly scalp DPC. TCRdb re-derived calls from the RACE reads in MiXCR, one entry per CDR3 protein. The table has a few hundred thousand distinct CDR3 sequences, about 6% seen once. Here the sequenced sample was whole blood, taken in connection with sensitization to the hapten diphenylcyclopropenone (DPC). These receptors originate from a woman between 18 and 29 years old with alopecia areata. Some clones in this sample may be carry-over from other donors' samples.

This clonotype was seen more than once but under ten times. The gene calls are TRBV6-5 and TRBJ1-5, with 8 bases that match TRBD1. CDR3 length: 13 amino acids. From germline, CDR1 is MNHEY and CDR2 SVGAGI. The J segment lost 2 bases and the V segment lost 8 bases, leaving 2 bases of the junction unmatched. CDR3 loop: CASGQGGNQPQHF. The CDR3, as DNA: TGTGCCAGCGGACAGGGCGGCAATCAGCCCCAGCATTTT.

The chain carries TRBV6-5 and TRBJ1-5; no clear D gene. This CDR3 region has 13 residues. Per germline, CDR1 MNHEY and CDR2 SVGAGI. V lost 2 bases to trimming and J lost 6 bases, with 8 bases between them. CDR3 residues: CASSYGPGQPQHF. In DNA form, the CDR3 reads TGTGCCAGCAGTTACGGACCGGGTCAGCCCCAGCATTTT.